This T cell receptor (beta chain) derives from a study of shared clonotypes between healthy human individuals. Only CD45RO-negative cells positively selected for CCR7 counted as naive CD8 cells, so terminally differentiated effector memory CD45RA+ cells were excluded. Germline V gene lookup returns CDR1 SGHDT and CDR2 YYEEEE. With 0 bases removed from V and 7 bases from J, the gap between germline ends came to 14 bases. The CDR3 runs 15 residues. Profiling relied on immunoSEQ multiplex PCR, and the TCRdb table lists in-frame clones only, not all of them. The table has about 700,000 clones, roughly nine tenths seen once.

Sequences were obtained from naive CD8+ T cells sorted from blood. The chain recombines TRBV5-6 with TRBJ2-1; perhaps TRBD2 as D (5 bases). The source of this sequence is a young man in good health. CDR3 sequence: CASSLVGVSWNEQFF. The CDR3 DNA reads TGTGCCAGCAGCTTGGTGGGAGTGAGTTGGAATGAGCAGTTCTTC.